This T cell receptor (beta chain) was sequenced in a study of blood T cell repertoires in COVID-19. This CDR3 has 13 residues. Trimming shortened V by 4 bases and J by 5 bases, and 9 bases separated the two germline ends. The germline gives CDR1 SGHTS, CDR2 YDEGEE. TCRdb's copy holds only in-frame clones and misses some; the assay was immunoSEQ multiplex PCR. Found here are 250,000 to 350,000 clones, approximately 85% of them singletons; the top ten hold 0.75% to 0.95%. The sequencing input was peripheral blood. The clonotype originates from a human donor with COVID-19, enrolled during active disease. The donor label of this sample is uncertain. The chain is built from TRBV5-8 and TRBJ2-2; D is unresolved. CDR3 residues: CASSIFRTGELFF. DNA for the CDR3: TGTGCCAGCAGCATTTTCCGGACCGGGGAGCTGTTTTTT.